This is a list of T cell receptor beta chains from one sample in a study of blood T cell repertoires in COVID-19. Data came from immunoSEQ multiplex PCR; TCRdb stores just in-frame clones and leaves some out. The table lists 130,000 or so clones, around 80% of them singletons. Sequenced input: peripheral blood. These receptors all stem from a human donor in a cohort sampled during active COVID-19. The CDR3 runs from the conserved cysteine through the conserved F or W. The D gene is left open where the match is weak. Clone size is not always given. Where it is, it says once, few, many or a class for expanded clones.

v_call: TRBV11-2; d_call: -; j_call: TRBJ2-1; clone_size: once; cdr3_aa: CASSRRGYNEQFF; cdr3_nt: TGTGCCAGCAGCCGTCGGGGCTACAATGAGCAGTTCTTC
v_call: TRBV6-6; d_call: TRBD1; j_call: TRBJ1-1; clone_size: few; cdr3_aa: CASSLLGQVEAFF; cdr3_nt: TGTGCCAGCAGTCTTCTCGGACAGGTTGAAGCTTTCTTT
v_call: TRBV5-1; d_call: TRBD1; j_call: TRBJ2-5; clone_size: many; cdr3_aa: CASSQGQGVKTQYF; cdr3_nt: TGCGCCAGCAGCCAAGGACAGGGGGTGAAGACCCAGTACTTC
v_call: TRBV5-4; d_call: TRBD1; j_call: TRBJ2-7; clone_size: -; cdr3_aa: CASSWGDRGGEQYF; cdr3_nt: TGTGCCAGCAGCTGGGGGGACAGGGGGGGCGAGCAGTACTTC
v_call: TRBV11-2; d_call: TRBD2; j_call: TRBJ2-2; clone_size: -; cdr3_aa: CASSFSPSGGNTGELFF; cdr3_nt: TGTGCCAGCAGCTTTAGCCCTAGCGGGGGAAACACCGGGGAGCTGTTTTTT
v_call: TRBV30; d_call: TRBD2; j_call: TRBJ2-3; clone_size: many; cdr3_aa: CAWSVLRGAADTQYF; cdr3_nt: TGTGCCTGGAGTGTATTGCGGGGGGCAGCAGATACGCAGTATTTT
v_call: TRBV19; d_call: TRBD1; j_call: TRBJ2-2; clone_size: -; cdr3_aa: CASSIVDRGLTGELFF; cdr3_nt: TGTGCCAGTAGTATAGTAGACAGGGGGCTGACCGGGGAGCTGTTTTTT
v_call: TRBV10-3; d_call: TRBD2; j_call: TRBJ2-7; clone_size: -; cdr3_aa: CAISGGLAGAREQYF; cdr3_nt: TGTGCCATCAGTGGCGGACTAGCGGGGGCCAGGGAGCAGTACTTC
v_call: TRBV6-5; d_call: TRBD1; j_call: TRBJ1-5; clone_size: -; cdr3_aa: CASKQTGPGNQPQHF; cdr3_nt: TGTGCCAGCAAACAGACAGGGCCAGGCAATCAGCCCCAGCATTTT
v_call: TRBV11-2; d_call: -; j_call: TRBJ2-7; clone_size: -; cdr3_aa: CASSLDRDEQYF; cdr3_nt: TGTGCCAGCAGCTTAGACAGGGACGAGCAGTACTTC
v_call: TRBV27; d_call: TRBD1; j_call: TRBJ1-2; clone_size: few; cdr3_aa: CASRSTGVYGYTF; cdr3_nt: TGTGCCAGCAGATCTACAGGGGTCTATGGCTACACCTTC
v_call: TRBV29-1; d_call: TRBD2; j_call: TRBJ2-7; clone_size: -; cdr3_aa: CSVGGASGGPGSGEQYF; cdr3_nt: TGCAGCGTCGGTGGGGCTAGCGGGGGGCCAGGTTCGGGCGAGCAGTACTTC
v_call: TRBV6-4; d_call: -; j_call: TRBJ2-7; clone_size: -; cdr3_aa: CASNQGYEQYF; cdr3_nt: TGTGCCAGCAACCAGGGATACGAGCAGTACTTC
v_call: TRBV2; d_call: TRBD1; j_call: TRBJ1-3; clone_size: -; cdr3_aa: CASSLQGGGNTIYF; cdr3_nt: TGTGCCAGCAGTCTACAGGGGGGGGGAAACACCATATATTTT
v_call: TRBV27; d_call: TRBD1; j_call: TRBJ1-2; clone_size: -; cdr3_aa: CASSTDPTGFGYGYTF; cdr3_nt: TGTGCCAGCAGTACAGACCCGACAGGGTTCGGCTATGGCTACACCTTC
v_call: TRBV6-5; d_call: -; j_call: TRBJ2-1; clone_size: -; cdr3_aa: CASSYGAATPYNEQFF; cdr3_nt: TGTGCCAGCAGTTACGGGGCAGCCACTCCCTACAATGAGCAGTTCTTC
v_call: TRBV13; d_call: -; j_call: TRBJ2-7; clone_size: -; cdr3_aa: CASSLGAGESEQYF; cdr3_nt: TGTGCCAGCAGCCTCGGTGCAGGGGAAAGCGAGCAGTACTTC
v_call: TRBV19; d_call: TRBD1; j_call: TRBJ1-5; clone_size: -; cdr3_aa: CASSGGTTGGQPQHF; cdr3_nt: TGTGCCAGTAGTGGGGGGACGACAGGGGGACAGCCCCAGCATTTT
v_call: TRBV2; d_call: -; j_call: TRBJ1-6; clone_size: few; cdr3_aa: CASRVGSGSSYNSPLHF; cdr3_nt: TGTGCCAGCAGGGTGGGTTCCGGGAGCTCCTATAATTCACCCCTCCACTTT
v_call: TRBV19; d_call: -; j_call: TRBJ2-7; clone_size: -; cdr3_aa: CASNQPRKGAADEQYF; cdr3_nt: TGTGCCAGTAATCAACCGAGGAAAGGGGCCGCGGACGAGCAGTACTTC
v_call: TRBV10-1; d_call: TRBD1; j_call: TRBJ2-3; clone_size: -; cdr3_aa: CASSGDSTDTQYF; cdr3_nt: TGCGCCAGCAGTGGGGACAGTACAGATACGCAGTATTTT
v_call: TRBV11-2; d_call: TRBD1; j_call: TRBJ1-6; clone_size: -; cdr3_aa: CASSFVQGGNSPLHF; cdr3_nt: TGTGCCAGCAGCTTCGTACAGGGGGGGAATTCACCCCTCCACTTT
v_call: TRBV7-8; d_call: -; j_call: TRBJ2-7; clone_size: -; cdr3_aa: CASSLASSSYEQYF; cdr3_nt: TGTGCCAGCAGCTTAGCAAGTAGCAGCTACGAGCAGTACTTC
v_call: TRBV5-1; d_call: -; j_call: TRBJ2-7; clone_size: -; cdr3_aa: CASSPYPTLALGEQYF; cdr3_nt: TGCGCCAGCAGCCCCTACCCCACGCTAGCGCTGGGGGAGCAGTACTTC
v_call: TRBV12-3/TRBV12-4; d_call: -; j_call: TRBJ1-2; clone_size: -; cdr3_aa: CASSLLQGIGYTF; cdr3_nt: TGTGCCAGCAGTTTGTTACAGGGTATCGGCTACACCTTC
v_call: TRBV7-9; d_call: -; j_call: TRBJ1-2; clone_size: -; cdr3_aa: CASSLPGNGYTF; cdr3_nt: TGTGCCAGCAGCTTACCAGGGAATGGCTACACCTTC
v_call: TRBV3-1/TRBV3-2; d_call: TRBD1; j_call: TRBJ1-5; clone_size: few; cdr3_aa: CASSLGQGGQPQHF; cdr3_nt: TGTGCCAGCAGCCTCGGACAGGGGGGTCAGCCCCAGCATTTT
v_call: TRBV28; d_call: -; j_call: TRBJ2-7; clone_size: -; cdr3_aa: CASSLRGYEQYF; cdr3_nt: TGTGCCAGCAGTTTACGGGGGTACGAGCAGTACTTC
v_call: TRBV7-2; d_call: -; j_call: TRBJ2-2; clone_size: -; cdr3_aa: CASSPRLIAGELFF; cdr3_nt: TGTGCCAGCAGCCCCCGTTTAATTGCGGGGGAGCTGTTTTTT
v_call: TRBV2; d_call: -; j_call: TRBJ1-1; clone_size: -; cdr3_aa: CASAPRGHTNTEAFF; cdr3_nt: TGTGCCAGCGCCCCCAGGGGACATACGAACACTGAAGCTTTCTTT
v_call: TRBV5-6; d_call: -; j_call: TRBJ2-7; clone_size: -; cdr3_aa: CASTQGRNPYEQYF; cdr3_nt: TGTGCCAGCACCCAGGGTCGGAACCCCTACGAGCAGTACTTC
v_call: TRBV6-5; d_call: TRBD1; j_call: TRBJ2-2; clone_size: -; cdr3_aa: CASRRTGSTTGELFF; cdr3_nt: TGTGCCAGCAGGAGGACAGGGAGTACGACCGGGGAGCTGTTTTTT
v_call: TRBV28; d_call: -; j_call: TRBJ1-1; clone_size: -; cdr3_aa: CASWGRGITEAFF; cdr3_nt: TGTGCCAGCTGGGGCAGGGGTATCACTGAAGCTTTCTTT
v_call: TRBV10-1; d_call: TRBD1; j_call: TRBJ1-1; clone_size: few; cdr3_aa: CASSGAGQGDTEAFF; cdr3_nt: TGCGCCAGCAGTGGGGCAGGACAGGGGGATACTGAAGCTTTCTTT
v_call: TRBV7-6; d_call: TRBD2; j_call: TRBJ2-2; clone_size: -; cdr3_aa: CASSYGLAGELFF; cdr3_nt: TGTGCCAGCAGCTACGGACTAGCCGGGGAGCTGTTTTTT
v_call: TRBV7-9; d_call: TRBD1; j_call: TRBJ2-5; clone_size: -; cdr3_aa: CASSLGTAQETQYF; cdr3_nt: TGTGCCAGCAGCCTCGGGACAGCGCAAGAGACCCAGTACTTC
v_call: TRBV3-1/TRBV3-2; d_call: TRBD2; j_call: TRBJ2-7; clone_size: -; cdr3_aa: CASSRLAGGHKEQYF; cdr3_nt: TGTGCCAGCTCGAGGCTAGCGGGGGGGCATAAGGAGCAGTACTTC
v_call: TRBV24-1; d_call: TRBD1; j_call: TRBJ1-5; clone_size: -; cdr3_aa: CATSDRGDRGSGNQPQHF; cdr3_nt: TGTGCCACCAGTGATCGAGGGGACAGGGGGTCGGGCAATCAGCCCCAGCATTTT
v_call: TRBV19; d_call: -; j_call: TRBJ2-5; clone_size: -; cdr3_aa: CASSIGLEGETQYF; cdr3_nt: TGTGCCAGTAGTATCGGGCTAGAGGGAGAGACCCAGTACTTC
v_call: TRBV6-6; d_call: TRBD1; j_call: TRBJ2-7; clone_size: -; cdr3_aa: CASSYDGTGGKEQYF; cdr3_nt: TGTGCCAGCAGTTACGATGGGACAGGGGGAAAGGAGCAGTACTTC
v_call: TRBV6-5; d_call: -; j_call: TRBJ2-1; clone_size: once; cdr3_aa: CASKWQASYNEQFF; cdr3_nt: TGTGCCAGCAAGTGGCAGGCCTCCTACAATGAGCAGTTCTTC
v_call: TRBV7-7; d_call: TRBD1; j_call: TRBJ2-2; clone_size: -; cdr3_aa: CASSVRTGPGELFF; cdr3_nt: TGTGCCAGCAGCGTAAGGACAGGTCCCGGGGAGCTGTTTTTT
v_call: TRBV5-6; d_call: TRBD2; j_call: TRBJ2-3; clone_size: -; cdr3_aa: CASSLKLGLAFADTQYF; cdr3_nt: TGTGCCAGCAGCTTGAAGTTGGGACTAGCCTTTGCAGATACGCAGTATTTT
v_call: TRBV5-6; d_call: TRBD1; j_call: TRBJ1-2; clone_size: -; cdr3_aa: CASSLGQGASYGYTF; cdr3_nt: TGTGCCAGCAGCTTGGGACAGGGTGCAAGCTATGGCTACACCTTC
v_call: TRBV25-1; d_call: TRBD1; j_call: TRBJ2-7; clone_size: -; cdr3_aa: CASSPGQGTYEQYF; cdr3_nt: TGTGCCAGCAGTCCAGGACAGGGGACGTACGAGCAGTACTTC
v_call: TRBV19; d_call: -; j_call: TRBJ1-6; clone_size: few; cdr3_aa: CASSATGRGNSPLHF; cdr3_nt: TGTGCCAGTAGTGCTACAGGGAGGGGTAATTCACCCCTCCACTTT
v_call: TRBV24-1; d_call: TRBD1; j_call: TRBJ1-2; clone_size: -; cdr3_aa: CATSDNRGNGGYTF; cdr3_nt: TGTGCCACCAGTGACAACAGGGGGAATGGTGGCTACACCTTC
v_call: TRBV7-9; d_call: -; j_call: TRBJ2-3; clone_size: -; cdr3_aa: CASDPPGADTQYF; cdr3_nt: TGTGCCAGCGACCCACCGGGGGCAGATACGCAGTATTTT
v_call: TRBV2; d_call: TRBD1; j_call: TRBJ2-6; clone_size: -; cdr3_aa: CATQAGQGAPGANVLTF; cdr3_nt: TGTGCCACCCAAGCGGGACAGGGGGCTCCCGGGGCCAACGTCCTGACTTTC
v_call: TRBV28; d_call: -; j_call: TRBJ1-2; clone_size: -; cdr3_aa: CASSWTDDYGYTF; cdr3_nt: TGTGCCAGCTCCTGGACTGACGACTATGGCTACACCTTC
v_call: TRBV7-9; d_call: -; j_call: TRBJ1-6; clone_size: -; cdr3_aa: CASSLGRGNNSPLHF; cdr3_nt: TGTGCCAGCAGCTTAGGGAGGGGAAATAATTCACCCCTCCACTTT
v_call: TRBV2; d_call: TRBD1; j_call: TRBJ2-2; clone_size: -; cdr3_aa: CASSAQGMYTGELFF; cdr3_nt: TGTGCCAGCAGTGCACAGGGGATGTACACCGGGGAGCTGTTTTTT
v_call: TRBV30; d_call: TRBD1; j_call: TRBJ2-1; clone_size: -; cdr3_aa: CAWSVRTGFNEQFF; cdr3_nt: TGTGCCTGGAGTGTCCGGACAGGGTTCAATGAGCAGTTCTTC
v_call: TRBV6-5; d_call: TRBD2; j_call: TRBJ2-1; clone_size: -; cdr3_aa: CASSGGTSIDNEQFF; cdr3_nt: TGTGCCAGCAGCGGCGGGACTAGCATAGACAATGAGCAGTTCTTC